Following are 17 T cell receptor beta chains from one sample sequenced in a study of T cells in Graves' hyperthyroidism and ophthalmopathy. Template material for amplifying TCR beta CDR3 regions consisted of RNA transcripts. A first-round RT-PCR of the TCR CDR3 used the HTBI primer set. MiXCR, applied by TCRdb to the multiplex PCR reads, yields one record per CDR3 protein. This sample carries 500,000 to 800,000 distinct CDR3 sequences, roughly 46% of them seen once, and the ten largest clones take more than 7%. The sample consisted of peripheral blood or thyroid tissue (not recorded which). Source of these receptors: an adult man with Graves' disease, either hyperthyroidism or ophthalmopathy (not recorded which).

At least ten counts were recorded for this clonotype. The rearrangement links TRBV6-5 to TRBJ2-5, with 7 bases matching TRBD2. The CDR3 runs to 13 residues. CDR1 and CDR2 (germline): MNHEY, SVGAGI. V lost 8 bases, J lost 1 base, and 4 bases stayed unmatched. The CDR3 sequence is CASGSSGQETQYF. Here the CDR3 DNA reads TGTGCCAGCGGCTCTAGCGGCCAAGAGACCCAGTACTTC.

V gene TRBV5-2 combines with J gene TRBJ1-5; TRBD1, the D gene given by the table, was not confirmed from the DNA. TRBV5-2 is a known pseudogene. The CDR3 length is 13 residues. The CDR3 region is CASKQGAGQPQHF. The CDR3 coding sequence is TGTGCCAGCAAACAGGGGGCGGGTCAGCCCCAGCATTTT.

A few counts support this clonotype. Possible read error: a much larger clone is one base away. This chain joins TRBV7-8 and TRBJ2-5; D might be TRBD1 or TRBD2, each matching 5 bases. Trimming left V 4 bases short and J 2 bases short, with 11 bases between. CDR1 SGHVS and CDR2 FQNEAQ come from the germline V gene. This CDR3 has 14 residues. Written as DNA, the CDR3 is TGTGCCAGCAGCTCCGGGACGGAGCAAGAGACCCAGTACTTC. The encoded protein is CASSSGTEQETQYF.

The chain uses TRBV5-1 and TRBJ1-2; TRBD1 matches 8 bases. Trimming at V came to 4 bases and at J to 7 bases, leaving 6 bases not matched to a gene. The CDR3 sequence is 13 residues long. Germline V lookup: CDR1 SGHRS, CDR2 YFSETQ. The CDR3 loop reads CASSLTGEIGYTF. CDR3 DNA: TGCGCCAGCAGCCTGACAGGGGAAATTGGCTACACCTTC.

This clonotype was seen a handful of times. The rearrangement uses TRBV7-9 and TRBJ2-2; D gene unclear. The length of the CDR3 is 15 residues. Germline V gene lookup returns CDR1 SEHNR and CDR2 FQNEAQ (reference sequence). V lost 8 bases, J lost 4 bases, and 17 bases lay in between. The CDR3 DNA sequence: TGTGCCAGCCGACCCCTATTAACAACCACCGGGGAGCTGTTTTTT. This encodes CASRPLLTTTGELFF.

Comments on this clonotype: A much larger clone sits a single nucleotide away, making a read error possible. The V call is TRBV5-1, the J call TRBJ2-7, with 8 bases fitting TRBD1. The junction had 8 bases not matched to a gene; V was cut back by 7 bases and J by 5 bases. The CDR3 extends over 13 amino acids. Looked up from germline, CDR1 is SGHRS and CDR2 is YFSETQ. CDR3 region: CASGVSTGDEQYF. As DNA, the CDR3 is TGCGCCAGCGGAGTATCGACAGGGGACGAGCAGTACTTC.

This chain joins TRBV24-1 and TRBJ2-5; TRBD2 aligns across 14 bases. This CDR3 contains 15 residues. Germline values: CDR1 KGHDR, CDR2 SFDVKD. V was pared by 11 bases and J by 4 bases, with 8 bases of the junction left unmatched. CDR3 in DNA: TGTGCCAGCCAGACTAGCGGGAGGGCCGGAGAGACCCAGTACTTC. As protein: CASQTSGRAGETQYF.

The chain carries TRBV6-5 and TRBJ1-6, with 10 bases matching TRBD1. The length of the CDR3 is 19 residues. V trimming: 3 bases; J trimming: 2 bases; junction bases outside the gene matches: 10. Germline CDR1 reads MNHEY; CDR2 reads SVGAGI. The CDR3 here is CASSYVPPGTGAYNSPLHF. Here the CDR3 DNA reads TGTGCCAGCAGTTATGTACCCCCCGGGACAGGGGCCTATAATTCACCCCTCCACTTT.

The chain recombines TRBV2 with TRBJ1-5, with 8 bases lining up with TRBD1. Germline CDR1 SNHLY, CDR2 FYNNEI. The CDR3 is 13 residues long. CDR3 in amino acids: CASADREDQPQHF. The DNA of the CDR3 is TGTGCTAGCGCGGACAGGGAAGATCAGCCCCAGCATTTT.

To note about this clonotype: This may stem from a read error, because a much larger clone lies one nucleotide away. V and J are TRBV7-9 and TRBJ1-3, with TRBD1 identical over 8 bases. This CDR3 contains 14 residues. J was trimmed by 2 bases and V by 5 bases; bases with no gene match: 2. Germline V gene lookup returns CDR1 SEHNR and CDR2 FQNEAQ (reference sequence). In nucleotides, the CDR3 is TGTGCCAGCAGCATGGACAGGGCTGGAAACACCATATATTTT. Its translation is CASSMDRAGNTIYF.

V and J are TRBV2 and TRBJ1-4; D remains ambiguous. Germline V gene lookup returns CDR1 SNHLY and CDR2 FYNNEI. V dropped 4 bases and J dropped 7 bases, with 4 bases sitting between them. There are 11 residues in the CDR3. The CDR3 reads CASSVVEKLFF. In DNA form, the CDR3 reads TGTGCCAGCAGTGTCGTTGAAAAACTGTTTTTT.

The CDR3 loop reads CASSLGSGEYYGYTF. In DNA, the CDR3 is TGTGCCAGCAGCTTGGGGTCAGGGGAGTACTATGGCTACACCTTC. V and J are TRBV7-9 and TRBJ1-2; possible D gene TRBD1, 6 bases. Trimming shortened V by 3 bases and J by 3 bases, and 14 bases separated the two germline ends. The CDR3 spans 15 residues. Germline values: CDR1 SEHNR, CDR2 FQNEAQ (reference sequence).

This clonotype was counted once. The CDR3 is CASSSRDSSLEAFF. CDR3 coding DNA: TGTGCCAGCAGCTCCCGGGACAGTTCCCTTGAAGCTTTCTTT. The chain carries TRBV7-9 and TRBJ1-1, with TRBD1 matching 7 bases. Looked up from germline, CDR1 is SEHNR and CDR2 is FQNEAQ (reference sequence). The CDR3 extends over 14 amino acids. J gave up 7 bases and V 4 bases, and 9 bases lay outside the gene matches.

On this clonotype itself: With a much larger clone just one base away, this may be a read error. The rearrangement uses TRBV15 and TRBJ1-5, with a weak D call TRBD1 (5 bases). The CDR3 contains 11 residues. Germline CDR1 reads LNHNV; CDR2 reads YYDKDF (reference sequence). The DNA for the CDR3 is TGTGCCACCAGCTCCGGACGGGACTGTAATTTT. Encoded protein: CATSSGRDCNF.

The chain couples TRBV20-1 to TRBJ2-7; TRBD2 aligns across 13 bases. Germline V gives CDR1 DFQATT, CDR2 SNEGSKA (reference sequence). CDR3 size: 13 residues. V lost 6 bases to trimming and J lost 4 bases; unmatched junction nucleotides: 3. The CDR3 DNA sequence: TGCAGTGCAACTAGCGGGGGGGGGTACGAGCAGTACTTC. Residues: CSATSGGGYEQYF.

This clonotype came up once. The chain joins TRBV7-2 to TRBJ1-2; TRBD1 might be the D (6 bases). Germline assignment: CDR1 SGHTA and CDR2 FQGNSA. Trimming cost V 11 bases and J 4 bases, with 17 bases left between them. The CDR3 contains 13 residues. CDR3 in amino acids: CAWGASKSYGYTF. CDR3 bases: TGTGCCTGGGGGGCGTCTAAGAGCTATGGCTACACCTTC. Full variable domain (rest looked up from reference TRBV7-2 and TRBJ1-2): GAGVSQSPSNKVTEKGKDVELRCDPISGHTALYWYRQSLGQGLEFLIYFQGNSAPDKSGLPSDRFSAERTGGSVSTLTIQRTQQEDSAVYLCAWGASKSYGYTFGSGTRLTVV.

The V call is TRBV2, the J call TRBJ1-5; TRBD1 might be the D (5 bases). Trimming shortened V by 6 bases and J by 1 base, and 25 bases separated the two germline ends. CDR1 and CDR2 from the germline V gene are SNHLY and FYNNEI. The CDR3 is 19 amino acids. CDR3 residues: CASSPWWGNRRASNQPQHF. The CDR3 DNA reads TGTGCCAGCAGCCCTTGGTGGGGGAATAGGAGGGCAAGCAATCAGCCCCAGCATTTT.